The 28 T cell receptor beta chains presented below share a single source sample, sequenced in a study of shared clonotypes between healthy human individuals. The assay was immunoSEQ multiplex PCR, and TCRdb's table has in-frame clones only and misses some. The repertoire holds 450,000 to 500,000 clones, with 81% as singletons. Material: PBMCs. The receptor source for this set is a woman aged 40-49 years in good health. Some clones in this sample may be carry-over from other donors' samples.

J is TRBJ1-1 and V is TRBV7-2; D not certain. The CDR3 is 15 amino acids. Germline V gives CDR1 SGHTA, CDR2 FQGNSA. Trimming removed 5 bases at V and 5 bases at J, with 18 bases between. DNA of the CDR3: TGTGCCAGCAGCACGGGGTTTTCGGTTATTACTGAAGCTTTCTTT. Translation: CASSTGFSVITEAFF.

This clone came up once. The chain couples TRBV4-3 to TRBJ1-4; D is unresolved. The V end lost 0 bases, the J end lost 4 bases, and 9 bases lay between the germline ends. Germline CDR1 and CDR2: LGHNA and YSLEER. The CDR3 covers 15 residues. The CDR3 DNA sequence: TGCGCCAGCAGCCAAGACCGGCAGTTTAATGAAAAACTGTTTTTT. Its translation is CASSQDRQFNEKLFF.

The chain employs TRBV6-5 and TRBJ2-1; a weak D match, TRBD1 (6 bases). The CDR3 consists of 14 residues. V was cut by 2 bases and J by 6 bases, with 11 bases left in between. Germline CDR1 reads MNHEY; CDR2 reads SVGAGI. CDR3 DNA: TGTGCCAGCAGTTACCAGGGGCCATCCAATGAGCAGTTCTTC. This translates into CASSYQGPSNEQFF.

Comment on this clone: It differs at one base from a far larger clone, so likely a read error. The conserved final phenylalanine or tryptophan is absent from the CDR3, which likely points to a read error. The chain uses TRBV5-1 and TRBJ2-7; perhaps TRBD1 as D (5 bases). This CDR3 is built from 14 residues. Germline V gene data show CDR1 as SGHRS and CDR2 as YFSETQ. V was shortened by 2 bases and J by 0 bases, with 9 bases between the two germline ends. The CDR3 bases are TGCGCCAGCAGCTTCCAGGGCGGCTCCTACGAGCAGTACTTA. Encoded protein: CASSFQGGSYEQYL.

In its sample, this clone was seen once. The rearrangement links TRBV19 to TRBJ2-5; 9 nucleotides agree with TRBD1. This CDR3 has 17 residues. J lost 0 bases, V lost 4 bases, and 9 bases had no gene match. CDR1 and CDR2 from the germline V gene are LNHDA and SQIVND (reference sequence). The CDR3 bases are TGTGCCAGTAGTACGGCCGGGACAGGGTCATACCAAGAGACCCAGTACTTC. It translates to CASSTAGTGSYQETQYF.

Here the CDR3 DNA reads TGTGCCTGGAGTGGCTTAGCGGGTGAGCAGTACTTC. Translation: CAWSGLAGEQYF. The chain carries TRBV30 and TRBJ2-5; the match to TRBD2 covers 7 bases. Germline loops: CDR1 GTSNPN, CDR2 SVGIG (reference sequence). The CDR3 extends over 12 amino acids. J lost 11 bases, V lost 1 base, and 7 bases had no gene match. Based on the CDR3 plus reference TRBV30 and TRBJ2-5, the full variable domain is SQTIHQWPATLVQPVGSPLSLECTVEGTSNPNLYWYRQAAGRGLQLLFYSVGIGQISSEVPQNLSASRPQDRQFILSSKKLLLSDSGFYLCAWSGLAGEQYFGPGTRLLVL.

Points on this clone: This likely traces to a read error, being one base from a far larger clone. Other DNA sequences within the sample encode an identical CDR3. This chain links TRBV5-6 with TRBJ1-5, with D perhaps TRBD1 (5 bases). In germline, CDR1 is SGHDT, CDR2 YYEEEE. CDR3 size: 16 residues. The CDR3 reads CASSLDGGSINQPQHF. CDR3 DNA: TGTGCCAGCAGCTTGGATGGGGGATCGATCAATCAGCCACAGCATTTT. Filled out from reference TRBV5-6 and TRBJ1-5, the complete variable domain reads DAGVTQSPTHLIKTRGQQVTLRCSPKSGHDTVSWYQQALGQGPQFIFQYYEEEERQRGNFPDRFSGHQFPNYSSELNVNALLLGDSALYLCASSLDGGSINQPQHFGDGTRLSIL.

A remark on this clone: A read error is likely here: a far larger clone is one base away. This sample also contains other DNA sequences that code for the same CDR3. As DNA, the CDR3 is TGTGCTAGCAGCCCGGACAGACCCCTAGCCAAAAACATTCAGTACTTC. Encoded protein: CASSPDRPLAKNIQYF. This chain links TRBV28 with TRBJ2-4, with TRBD1 as a possible D gene (6 bases). The CDR3 runs 16 residues. Germline V lookup: CDR1 MDHEN, CDR2 SYDVKM.

Regarding this clone: Other DNA sequences in this specimen translate into the identical CDR3. This chain uses TRBV5-1 with TRBJ2-3, with D possibly TRBD1 on 6 matching bases. CDR1 is SGHRS, CDR2 YFSETQ, per germline. Trimming cost V 0 bases and J 3 bases, with 8 bases left between them. The CDR3 has 14 residues. The chain's CDR3 is CASSLAGATDTQYF. The CDR3 bases are TGCGCCAGCAGCTTGGCAGGGGCTACAGATACGCAGTATTTT.

This clone showed up many times. Other DNA sequences within the sample encode an identical CDR3. This rearrangement joins TRBV7-3 to TRBJ2-2; D not resolved. Germline CDR1 SGHTA, CDR2 FQGTGA. The CDR3 spans 16 residues. V shed 2 bases and J shed 7 bases, with 17 bases lying between them. The CDR3 sequence is CASSLVDSRLGGELFF. CDR3 DNA sequence: TGTGCCAGCAGCTTAGTCGATTCCCGTCTAGGCGGGGAGCTGTTTTTT.

A single count supports this clone. A junction end diverges from the germline sequence, so it may reflect a read error. This chain links TRBV7-2 with TRBJ2-4; a possible D gene is TRBD1 (6 bases). Germline V lookup: CDR1 SGHTA, CDR2 FQGNSA. The CDR3 is made up of 13 amino acids. DNA of the CDR3: TGTGCCATCAGCAACGACAGGTCCAACATTCGGTACTTC. This gives the protein CAISNDRSNIRYF.

The chain uses TRBV5-1 and TRBJ1-1; no clear D. The CDR3 loop spans 16 amino acids. Trimming shortened V by 0 bases and J by 0 bases, and 12 bases separated the two germline ends. From germline, CDR1 is SGHRS and CDR2 YFSETQ. The DNA for the CDR3 is TGCGCCAGCAGCTTGGCCGGAGGAGTTATGAACACTGAAGCTTTCTTT. This codes for CASSLAGGVMNTEAFF.

The chain joins TRBV4-1 to TRBJ2-1, with no clear D. The CDR3 totals 13 residues. V was trimmed by 5 bases and J by 5 bases, leaving 10 bases between them. Germline values: CDR1 MGHRA, CDR2 YSYEKL. The CDR3 DNA sequence: TGCGCCAGCAGCACGCCAACGGACAATGAGCAGTTCTTC. It is translated as CASSTPTDNEQFF.

The chain is built from TRBV5-1 and TRBJ1-1; tentative D call: TRBD1 (6 bases). CDR1 is SGHRS, CDR2 YFSETQ, per germline. V lost 6 bases, J lost 3 bases, and 15 bases lay in between. CDR3 length: 14 residues. DNA of the CDR3: TGCGCCAGCAATCCACAGGGAGGGGACACTGAAGCTTTCTTT. Its translation is CASNPQGGDTEAFF.

Comment on this clone: Other DNA sequences in this sample translate to the same CDR3. V is TRBV9 and J is TRBJ2-2; 12 bases map to TRBD2. Germline-derived CDR1 and CDR2 are SGDLS and YYNGEE. The CDR3 contains 16 residues. After removal of 4 bases from V and 4 bases from J, the junction contained 5 bases not matched to a gene. This CDR3 reads CASSPRLAGVTGELFF. As DNA, the CDR3 is TGTGCCAGCAGCCCCAGACTAGCGGGAGTCACCGGGGAGCTGTTTTTT.

In this sample, this clone turned up once. With only one base between it and a far larger clone, this is likely a read error. The same CDR3 can be traced to other DNA sequences in this sample. This chain links TRBV10-2 with TRBJ1-1; the D gene is possibly TRBD1 (6 bases). The length of the CDR3 is 13 residues. CDR1 and CDR2 (germline): WSHSY, SAAADI. Here the CDR3 reads CASSDGQHTEAFF. The CDR3 DNA sequence: TGCGCCAGTAGTGATGGACAGCACACTGAAGCTTTCTTT.

This clone has just one count. This chain connects TRBV28 to TRBJ1-5; no reliable D call. With 2 bases removed from V and 6 bases from J, the gap between germline ends came to 5 bases. CDR1 MDHEN and CDR2 SYDVKM come from the germline V gene. The CDR3 has 12 residues. The DNA for the CDR3 is TGTGCCAGCAGTTTAATTGGTCAGCCCCAGCATTTT. Translation gives CASSLIGQPQHF.

In DNA form, the CDR3 reads TGTGCCAGCAGCACGACAGTAAGCGGAAACACCATATATTTT. Translated, it gives CASSTTVSGNTIYF. The gene calls are TRBV7-9 and TRBJ1-3; D is perhaps TRBD1 (5 bases). Trimming removed 5 bases from V and 4 bases from J, with 12 bases in between. Germline CDR1 and CDR2: SEHNR and FQNEAQ (reference sequence). CDR3 length: 14 amino acids.

V gene TRBV27 combines with J gene TRBJ2-4; the D gene is possibly TRBD1 (6 bases). The CDR3 length is 13 residues. Germline CDR1 reads MNHEY; CDR2 reads SMNVEV (reference sequence). With 6 bases removed from V and 9 bases from J, the gap between germline ends came to 15 bases. The CDR3 sequence: CASRIRGRGIQYF. The CDR3 region has the DNA TGTGCCAGCAGAATCAGGGGAAGGGGCATTCAGTACTTC.

The gene calls are TRBV19 and TRBJ2-1; D is uncertain. CDR1 is LNHDA, CDR2 SQIVND, per germline (reference sequence). The CDR3 consists of 18 residues. Trimming stripped 3 bases from V and 7 bases from J, with 25 bases between. The CDR3 DNA follows: TGTGCCAGTAGTATGCCGCTGGCCCGTGGCCCCAGTTGGAATGAGCAGTTCTTC. Translating it yields CASSMPLARGPSWNEQFF.

V is TRBV6-1 and J is TRBJ1-2; possibly TRBD1 for D (6 bases). The V and J ends lost 6 bases and 1 base respectively, with 12 bases between them. The CDR3 is 14 amino acids. CDR1 MNHNS and CDR2 SASEGT come from the germline V gene. For the CDR3, the DNA is TGTGCCAGCAGCCTCCAACAGGGTAACTATGGCTACACCTTC. Translating gives CASSLQQGNYGYTF.

V gene TRBV11-2 combines with J gene TRBJ2-3; D gene unclear. V lost 11 bases, J lost 4 bases, and 13 bases lay in between. In germline, CDR1 is SGHAT, CDR2 FQNNGV. The CDR3 is 12 residues long. The CDR3 region is CASALQADTQYF. In nucleotides, the CDR3 is TGTGCCTCGGCTCTCCAGGCAGATACGCAGTATTTT.

Of note for this clone: It is likely a read error: a sequence one base away is far more abundant. The genes are TRBV5-1 and TRBJ1-1, with D tentatively TRBD1 (5 bases). Germline values: CDR1 SGHRS, CDR2 YFSETQ. There are 19 residues in the CDR3. The germline V and J ends were trimmed by 2 bases and 0 bases, with 23 bases remaining between them. CDR3 DNA sequence: TGCGCCAGCAGCTTCTGGCCGGGAGGCTCGACAGATTTGAACACTGAAGCTTTCTTT. The encoded protein is CASSFWPGGSTDLNTEAFF.

V and J are TRBV5-4 and TRBJ1-1; 9 bases match TRBD1. Germline-derived CDR1 and CDR2 are SGHNT and YYREEE (reference sequence). The junction had 7 bases not matched to a gene; V was cut back by 4 bases and J by 0 bases. The CDR3 runs 16 residues. CDR3 in amino acids: CASSPRGQGLNTEAFF. DNA of the CDR3: TGTGCCAGCAGCCCCAGGGGACAGGGCCTGAACACTGAAGCTTTCTTT.

The chain combines TRBV6-1 with TRBJ2-1; 8 nucleotides align to TRBD2. This CDR3 contains 14 residues. CDR1 and CDR2 from the germline V gene are MNHNS and SASEGT. The trim removed 7 bases at V and 4 bases at J, leaving 6 bases unmatched. Written as DNA, the CDR3 is TGTGCCAGCACCCTTAGCGGGACTTACAATGAGCAGTTCTTC. This codes for CASTLSGTYNEQFF.

This clone was recorded a few times. This chain uses TRBV19 with TRBJ1-1; 9 bases line up with TRBD1. Germline CDR1 reads LNHDA; CDR2 reads SQIVND (reference sequence). CDR3 length: 16 residues. With V trimmed by 4 bases and J by 6 bases, 12 bases remained unmatched. The chain's CDR3 is CASSNRPGTGIPEAFF. The DNA for the CDR3 is TGTGCCAGTAGTAACCGTCCCGGGACAGGGATACCTGAAGCTTTCTTT.

The rearrangement uses TRBV29-1 and TRBJ1-2; the D gene is possibly TRBD1 (5 bases). Between the trimmed V and J ends, which lost 0 bases and 6 bases, there was a span of 14 bases. Germline assignment: CDR1 SQVTM and CDR2 ANQGSEA. The CDR3 sequence is 14 residues long. This chain's CDR3 is CSVEDRGTGDGYTF. CDR3 DNA: TGCAGCGTTGAAGATCGTGGAACAGGAGATGGCTACACCTTC.

In nucleotides, the CDR3 is TGTGCCAGCAGTTACTCGGTTTTACTTGAAAAACTGTTTTTT. Its protein product is CASSYSVLLEKLFF. The V and J genes are TRBV6-5 and TRBJ1-4; no definite D call. The CDR3 runs 14 residues. V was clipped by 0 bases and J by 7 bases, with 9 bases between them. Looked up from germline, CDR1 is MNHEY and CDR2 is SVGAGI.